The clone carrying this TCR beta chain appeared many times. The target antigen is unknown. This entry comes from a study of HIV-infected patients and healthy controls. Study as a whole: The CD4:CD8 ratio increased slightly in early therapy, but CD8 counts showed no consistent change. Overall study findings and caveats: Healthy controls shared more CDR3 sequences between individuals than HIV-infected patients did.

cDNA was made from roughly 470 ng RNA using alpha and beta constant primers. Using multiplexing indices, alpha and beta chain libraries were generated apart by chain-specific third strand synthesis. All rearrangements within a chain used one primer pair; cDNA molecules carried barcodes. TCRdb re-derived calls from the 5' RACE reads in MiXCR, one entry per CDR3 protein. In the table there are 9,900 or so distinct CDR3 sequences, about 5.2% of which are singletons. V lost 5 bases to trimming and J lost 2 bases; unmatched junction nucleotides: 7. The CDR3 runs 15 residues. The germline V gene has CDR1 SGHTA and CDR2 FQGNSA. All unsorted peripheral T cells were captured because whole blood was used without fractionation.

The sequence came from an adult with HIV infection. The chain couples TRBV7-2 to TRBJ2-3; 7 bases are a match to TRBD2. The specimen comprised blood, sampled before antiretroviral therapy. The CDR3 here is CASSPSSGHTDTQYF. The CDR3 region has the DNA TGTGCCAGCAGCCCGTCTAGCGGACACACAGATACGCAGTATTTT.